This T cell receptor beta chain is drawn from a study of blood T cell repertoires in COVID-19. Study at large: The origin of the acute and convalescent COVID-19 samples was the United States, Italy and Spain. PBMCs, B-cell-depleted T cells, or T cells were the source of the cDNA or gDNA that made up the material.

This clone was observed a single time. How the authors handled the data: How many nucleated cells were present was estimated from reference gene primer amplification. Some clones are missing from TCRdb's copy, which holds only in-frame ones; the method was immunoSEQ multiplex PCR. That table supplies the V and J calls and clone size; D and trimming were determined from the DNA. The data show about 100,000 clones, over 85% seen once. V was clipped by 1 base and J by 9 bases; unmatched bases: 8. This CDR3 is built from 15 residues. Germline CDR1 SGHAT, CDR2 FQNNGV. Specimen: peripheral blood. V and J are TRBV11-2 and TRBJ2-1; 8 positions match TRBD2. This TCR came from a man between 65 and 79 years old with acute or convalescent COVID-19. The DNA for the CDR3 is TGTGCCAGCAGCTTAGTTAGCGCGGGAGGAGGTGAGCAGTTCTTC. This codes for CASSLVSAGGGEQFF.